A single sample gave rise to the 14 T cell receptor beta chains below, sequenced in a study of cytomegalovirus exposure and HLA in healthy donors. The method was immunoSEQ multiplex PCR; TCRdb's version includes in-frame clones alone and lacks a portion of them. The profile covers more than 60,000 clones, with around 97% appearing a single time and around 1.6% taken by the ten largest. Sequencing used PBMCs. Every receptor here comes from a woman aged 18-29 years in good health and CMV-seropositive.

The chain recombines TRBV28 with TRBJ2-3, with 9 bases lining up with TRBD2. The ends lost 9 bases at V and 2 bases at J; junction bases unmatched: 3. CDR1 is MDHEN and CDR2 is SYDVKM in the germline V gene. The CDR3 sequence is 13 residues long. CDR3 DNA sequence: TGTGCCAGTAGCGGGAGTAACACAGATACGCAGTATTTT. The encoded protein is CASSGSNTDTQYF.

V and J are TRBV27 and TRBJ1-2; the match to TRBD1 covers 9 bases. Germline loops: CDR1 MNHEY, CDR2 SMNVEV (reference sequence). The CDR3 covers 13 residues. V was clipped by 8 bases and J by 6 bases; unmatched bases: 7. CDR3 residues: CASGLTGGDGYTF. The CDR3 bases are TGTGCCAGCGGTCTCACAGGGGGCGATGGCTACACCTTC.

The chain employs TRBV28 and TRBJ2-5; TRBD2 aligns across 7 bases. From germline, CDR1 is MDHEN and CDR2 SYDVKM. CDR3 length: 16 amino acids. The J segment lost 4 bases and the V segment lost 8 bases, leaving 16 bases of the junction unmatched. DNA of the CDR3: TGTGCCAGCCGGTCACCAACGCGGGAGAGGAGAGAGACCCAGTACTTC. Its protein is CASRSPTRERRETQYF.

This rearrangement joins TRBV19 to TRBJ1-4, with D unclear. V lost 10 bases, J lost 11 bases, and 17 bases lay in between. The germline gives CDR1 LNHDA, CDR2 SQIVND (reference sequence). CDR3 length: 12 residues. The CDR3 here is CAIYFGSEKLFF. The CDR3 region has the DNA TGTGCCATCTATTTTGGTTCGGAGAAACTGTTTTTT.

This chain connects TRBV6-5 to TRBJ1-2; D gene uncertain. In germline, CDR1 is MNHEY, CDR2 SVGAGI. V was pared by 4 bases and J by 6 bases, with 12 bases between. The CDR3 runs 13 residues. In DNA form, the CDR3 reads TGTGCCAGCAGTTCCACCTGGCAGAATGGCTACACCTTC. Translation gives CASSSTWQNGYTF.

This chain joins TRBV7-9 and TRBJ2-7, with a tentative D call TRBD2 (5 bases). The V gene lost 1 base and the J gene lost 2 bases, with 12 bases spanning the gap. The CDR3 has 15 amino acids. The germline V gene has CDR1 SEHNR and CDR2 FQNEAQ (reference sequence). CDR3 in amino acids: CASSLEAGPAYEQYF. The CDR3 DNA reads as TGTGCCAGCAGCTTAGAGGCGGGTCCCGCCTACGAGCAGTACTTC. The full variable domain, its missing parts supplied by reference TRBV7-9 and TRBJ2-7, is DTGVSQNPRHKITKRGQNVTFRCDPISEHNRLYWYRQTLGQGPEFLTYFQNEAQLEKSRLLSDRFSAERPKGSFSTLEIQRTEQGDSAMYLCASSLEAGPAYEQYFGPGTRLTVT.

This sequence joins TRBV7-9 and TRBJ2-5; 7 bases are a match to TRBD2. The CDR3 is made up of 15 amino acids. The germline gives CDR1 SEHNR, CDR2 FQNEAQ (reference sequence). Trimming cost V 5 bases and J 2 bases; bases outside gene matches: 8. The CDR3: CASSTRGEEQETQYF. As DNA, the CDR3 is TGTGCCAGCAGCACCCGGGGGGAGGAGCAAGAGACCCAGTACTTC.

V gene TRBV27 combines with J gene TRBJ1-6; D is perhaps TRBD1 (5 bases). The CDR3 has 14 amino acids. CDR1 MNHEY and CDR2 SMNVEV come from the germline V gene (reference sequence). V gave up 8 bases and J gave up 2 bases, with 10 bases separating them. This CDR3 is CASWQGPYNSPLHF. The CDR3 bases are TGTGCCAGCTGGCAGGGCCCCTATAATTCACCCCTCCACTTT.

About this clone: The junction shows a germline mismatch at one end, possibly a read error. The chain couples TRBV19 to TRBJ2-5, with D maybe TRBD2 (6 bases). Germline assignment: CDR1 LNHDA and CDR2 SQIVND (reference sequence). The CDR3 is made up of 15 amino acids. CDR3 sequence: CASSIGWGGSETQYF. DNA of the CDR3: TGTGCCAGTAGCATAGGTTGGGGAGGTTCGGAGACCCAGTACTTC.

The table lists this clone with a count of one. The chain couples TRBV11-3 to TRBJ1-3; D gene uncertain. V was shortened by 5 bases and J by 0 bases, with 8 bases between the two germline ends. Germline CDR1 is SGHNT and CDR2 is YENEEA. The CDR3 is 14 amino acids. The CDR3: CASSPGNSGNTIYF. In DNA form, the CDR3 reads TGTGCCAGCAGCCCGGGAAACTCTGGAAACACCATATATTTT.

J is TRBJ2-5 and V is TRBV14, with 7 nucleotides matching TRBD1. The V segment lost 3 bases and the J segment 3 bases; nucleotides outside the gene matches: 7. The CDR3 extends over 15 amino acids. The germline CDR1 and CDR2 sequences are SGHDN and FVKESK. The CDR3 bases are TGTGCCAGCAGCCACATCCGGGACAGAGAAGAGACCCAGTACTTC. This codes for CASSHIRDREETQYF.

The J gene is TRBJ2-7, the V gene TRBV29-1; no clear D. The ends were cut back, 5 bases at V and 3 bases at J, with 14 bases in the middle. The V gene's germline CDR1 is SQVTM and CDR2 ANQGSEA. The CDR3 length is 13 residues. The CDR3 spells CSVIDTSNYEQYF. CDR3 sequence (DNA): TGCAGCGTTATAGACACGTCAAACTACGAGCAGTACTTC.

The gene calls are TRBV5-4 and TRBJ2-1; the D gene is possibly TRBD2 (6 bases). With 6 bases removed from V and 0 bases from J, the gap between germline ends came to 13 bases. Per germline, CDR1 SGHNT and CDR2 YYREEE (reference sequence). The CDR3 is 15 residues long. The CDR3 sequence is CASTQAGGSYNEQFF. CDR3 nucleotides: TGTGCCAGCACCCAAGCGGGTGGCTCCTACAATGAGCAGTTCTTC.

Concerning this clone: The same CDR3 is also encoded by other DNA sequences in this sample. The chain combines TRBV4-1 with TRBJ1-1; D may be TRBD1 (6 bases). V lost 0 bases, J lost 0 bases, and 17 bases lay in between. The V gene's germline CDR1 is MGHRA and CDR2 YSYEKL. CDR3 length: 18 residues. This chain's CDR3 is CASSQDGGAGVMNTEAFF. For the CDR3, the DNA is TGCGCCAGCAGCCAAGATGGGGGGGCCGGGGTAATGAACACTGAAGCTTTCTTT.